This T cell receptor beta chain was recovered during a study of cytomegalovirus exposure and HLA in healthy donors. Study results and caveats: Among donors in an Asian-associated ancestry cluster, a later analysis reportedly found fewer N-insertions than the roughly 650-donor mean.

The PCR ran on 60 Vbeta and 13 Jbeta primers. Sequencing was performed with immunoSEQ multiplex PCR; in TCRdb, only in-frame clones are kept and a portion is missing. The sample records about 140,000 clones, around 80% being singletons. About this clone itself: Its antigen is undetermined.

The CDR3 totals 16 residues. V was pared by 3 bases and J by 0 bases, with 14 bases between. Germline CDR1 and CDR2: LNHDA and SQIVND (reference sequence). The origin of this receptor is a man aged 40-55 years in good health and CMV-seronegative. The chain combines TRBV19 with TRBJ1-1; possibly TRBD1 for D (6 bases). Sequencing input: PBMCs. The CDR3 nucleotides are TGTGCCAGTAGTATCCCCCAGGGGTTCATGAACACTGAAGCTTTCTTT. It is translated as CASSIPQGFMNTEAFF.